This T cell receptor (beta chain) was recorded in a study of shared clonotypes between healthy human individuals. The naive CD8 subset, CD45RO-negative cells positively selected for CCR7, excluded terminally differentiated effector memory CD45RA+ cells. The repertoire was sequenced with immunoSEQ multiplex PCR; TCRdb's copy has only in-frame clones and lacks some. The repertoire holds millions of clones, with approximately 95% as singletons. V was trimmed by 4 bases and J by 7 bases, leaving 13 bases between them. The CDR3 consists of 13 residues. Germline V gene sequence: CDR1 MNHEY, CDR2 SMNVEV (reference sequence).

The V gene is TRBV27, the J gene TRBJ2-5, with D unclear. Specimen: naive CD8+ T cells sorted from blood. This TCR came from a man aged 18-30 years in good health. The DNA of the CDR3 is TGTGCCAGCAGTTCCGGGCCCTTCGTGACCCAGTACTTC. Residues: CASSSGPFVTQYF.